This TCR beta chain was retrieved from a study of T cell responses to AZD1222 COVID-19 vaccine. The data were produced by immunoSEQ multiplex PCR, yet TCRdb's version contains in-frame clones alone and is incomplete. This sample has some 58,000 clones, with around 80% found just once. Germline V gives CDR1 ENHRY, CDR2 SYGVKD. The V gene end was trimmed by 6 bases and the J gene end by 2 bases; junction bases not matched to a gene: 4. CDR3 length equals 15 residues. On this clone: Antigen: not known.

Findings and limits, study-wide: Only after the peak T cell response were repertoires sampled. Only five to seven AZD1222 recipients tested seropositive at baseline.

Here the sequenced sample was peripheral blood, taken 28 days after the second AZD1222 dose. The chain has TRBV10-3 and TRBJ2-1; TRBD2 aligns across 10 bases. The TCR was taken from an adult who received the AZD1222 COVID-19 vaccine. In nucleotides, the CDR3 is TGTGCCATCAGACCTAGCGGGGGAGCCTACAATGAGCAGTTCTTC. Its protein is CAIRPSGGAYNEQFF.